The 16 T cell receptor beta chains below all came from one sample that was sequenced in a study of memory CD4+ T cells and cytomegalovirus serostatus. Single viable CD3+CD4+CD8-CD45RO+ cells were sorted as the memory CD4+ T cells. Sequencing was performed with immunoSEQ multiplex PCR; in TCRdb, only in-frame clones are kept and a portion is missing. Among tens of thousands of clones listed, roughly three quarters were seen once. Sequencing was carried out using memory CD4+ T cells from blood. The receptor set was obtained from an adult in good health and CMV-seropositive.

This clone was observed a handful of times. The chain couples TRBV7-9 to TRBJ1-5; the D gene is possibly TRBD1 (6 bases). CDR1 is SEHNR, CDR2 FQNEAQ, per germline (reference sequence). This CDR3 has 14 amino acids. Trimming shortened V by 2 bases and J by 5 bases, and 10 bases separated the two germline ends. CDR3 bases: TGTGCCAGCAGCTTACATGCAGGGGATCAGCCCCAGCATTTT. Translation gives CASSLHAGDQPQHF.

The chain has TRBV5-4 and TRBJ2-3, with 10 bases identical to TRBD2. Trimming at V came to 3 bases and at J to 2 bases, leaving 3 bases not matched to a gene. Looked up from germline, CDR1 is SGHNT and CDR2 is YYREEE (reference sequence). This CDR3 is built from 15 residues. This CDR3 reads CASSYSGGDTDTQYF. For the CDR3, the DNA is TGTGCCAGCAGCTACAGCGGGGGGGACACAGATACGCAGTATTTT.

The V call is TRBV6-5, the J call TRBJ1-2; a possible D gene is TRBD1 (5 bases). This CDR3 is built from 13 residues. V was cut by 2 bases and J by 6 bases, with 10 bases left in between. CDR1 MNHEY and CDR2 SVGAGI come from the germline V gene. CDR3 sequence (DNA): TGTGCCAGCAGTTACCCCGGGGCAGATGGCTACACCTTC. It yields the protein CASSYPGADGYTF.

This clone was recorded many times. The V and J genes are TRBV5-4 and TRBJ1-1, with D tentatively TRBD1 (6 bases). V lost 4 bases to trimming and J lost 0 bases, with 16 bases between them. This CDR3 has 16 amino acids. Germline values: CDR1 SGHNT, CDR2 YYREEE (reference sequence). The CDR3 loop reads CASSREAQGLNTEAFF. The CDR3 DNA reads TGTGCCAGCAGCCGGGAGGCGCAGGGGTTGAACACTGAAGCTTTCTTT.

The rearrangement links TRBV4-3 to TRBJ1-1; D call uncertain. The CDR3 is made up of 14 amino acids. V gave up 4 bases and J gave up 1 base, with 10 bases separating them. The germline CDR1 and CDR2 sequences are LGHNA and YSLEER. The CDR3 protein is CASSRSRGNTEAFF. The CDR3 bases are TGCGCCAGCAGCCGCAGCAGAGGGAACACTGAAGCTTTCTTT.

J is TRBJ2-5 and V is TRBV5-4; 7 bases align to TRBD2. The V segment lost 0 bases and the J segment 4 bases; nucleotides outside the gene matches: 6. CDR1 is SGHNT and CDR2 is YYREEE in the germline V gene (reference sequence). The CDR3 is 15 residues long. Here the CDR3 DNA reads TGTGCCAGCAGCTTGGGTGGCGGGAGTGGAGAGACCCAGTACTTC. This encodes CASSLGGGSGETQYF. Supplemented by reference TRBV5-4 and TRBJ2-5, the full variable domain reads ETGVTQSPTHLIKTRGQQVTLRCSSQSGHNTVSWYQQALGQGPQFIFQYYREEENGRGNFPPRFSGLQFPNYSSELNVNALELDDSALYLCASSLGGGSGETQYFGPGTRLLVL.

This chain joins TRBV6-1 and TRBJ1-5, with D tentatively TRBD1 (6 bases). The CDR3 covers 20 residues. Germline values: CDR1 MNHNS, CDR2 SASEGT. The V end was cut by 1 base, the J end by 6 bases, with 28 bases between. CDR3 protein: CASSEVIPHRINREGQPQHF. The CDR3 region has the DNA TGTGCCAGCAGTGAAGTCATCCCCCACCGAATTAACAGGGAGGGTCAGCCCCAGCATTTT.

This clone was seen just once. V usage is TRBV4-1 and J usage is TRBJ2-1; possible D gene TRBD2, 7 bases. Germline V gene data show CDR1 as MGHRA and CDR2 as YSYEKL. The germline V and J ends were trimmed by 4 bases and 5 bases, with 21 bases remaining between them. This CDR3 has 17 residues. The CDR3 region has the DNA TGCGCCAGCAGCCGAACAACCTTAGGGGGGGCCCACAATGAGCAGTTCTTC. It codes for CASSRTTLGGAHNEQFF.

The J gene is TRBJ2-7, the V gene TRBV4-2; TRBD2 is a possible D gene (6 bases). From germline, CDR1 is LGHNA and CDR2 YNFKEQ. The CDR3 loop spans 16 amino acids. The ends were cut back, 4 bases at V and 0 bases at J, with 16 bases in the middle. The chain's CDR3 is CASSLFAGTDSYEQYF. The CDR3 DNA is TGTGCCAGCAGCCTCTTCGCCGGGACTGACTCCTACGAGCAGTACTTC.

The chain employs TRBV5-4 and TRBJ2-1; TRBD1 matches at 7 bases. This CDR3 contains 17 residues. In germline, CDR1 is SGHNT, CDR2 YYREEE (reference sequence). Germline trimming cut 4 bases from V and 1 base from J; bases unmatched to any gene: 11. This CDR3 is CASSPPQGQPSYNEQFF. In DNA, the CDR3 is TGTGCCAGCAGCCCCCCCCAGGGACAGCCTTCCTACAATGAGCAGTTCTTC.

The rearrangement uses TRBV11-2 and TRBJ2-3, with D tentatively TRBD2 (5 bases). The CDR3 length is 13 residues. The germline V gene encodes CDR1 SGHAT and CDR2 FQNNGV. The V end lost 3 bases, the J end lost 4 bases, and 8 bases lay between the germline ends. The DNA for the CDR3 is TGTGCCAGCAGCTTCCAGGAGGCAGATACGCAGTATTTT. It encodes CASSFQEADTQYF.

The rearrangement links TRBV15 to TRBJ2-7; D may be TRBD1 (6 bases). Germline CDR1 and CDR2: LNHNV and YYDKDF (reference sequence). V was trimmed by 0 bases and J by 2 bases, leaving 14 bases between them. This CDR3 contains 16 residues. DNA of the CDR3: TGTGCCACCAGCAGAGATCAGGGGCAGCTAGCCTACGAGCAGTACTTC. Translating it yields CATSRDQGQLAYEQYF.

The V call is TRBV9, the J call TRBJ2-2; D unclear. This CDR3 is built from 15 residues. The germline V gene has CDR1 SGDLS and CDR2 YYNGEE. Trimming pared 2 bases from V and 7 bases from J, leaving 15 bases between. The CDR3 is CASSVTSGFSGELFF. The CDR3 DNA reads TGTGCCAGCAGCGTGACATCCGGTTTTAGCGGGGAGCTGTTTTTT.

This clone was detected a few times. The chain has TRBV30 and TRBJ1-4, with 10 bases fitting TRBD1. CDR1 and CDR2 from the germline V gene are GTSNPN and SVGIG (reference sequence). The CDR3 length is 15 residues. V dropped 3 bases and J dropped 4; count of bases not matched to a gene: 5. CDR3 bases: TGTGCCTGGAGGGGAGACAGGGGGCGTAATGAAAAACTGTTTTTT. Amino acids: CAWRGDRGRNEKLFF.

The chain uses TRBV2 and TRBJ2-4, with 12 positions matching TRBD2. Unmatched junction bases numbered 7, after V lost 2 bases and J lost 14 bases. CDR3 length: 14 residues. The germline V gene has CDR1 SNHLY and CDR2 FYNNEI. The CDR3 nucleotides read TGTGCCAGCAGTGAACTGACTAGCGGGGGAACCAAGTACTTC. Its translation is CASSELTSGGTKYF.

The chain employs TRBV5-8 and TRBJ1-4; D not certain. The V end lost 0 bases, the J end lost 5 bases, and 11 bases lay between the germline ends. The CDR3 is made up of 15 amino acids. In germline, CDR1 is SGHTS, CDR2 YDEGEE. CDR3 protein: CASSLGRQLNEKLFF. CDR3 DNA: TGTGCCAGCAGCTTGGGGCGACAACTGAATGAAAAACTGTTTTTT.